This T cell receptor beta chain was found in a study of T cells in Graves' hyperthyroidism and ophthalmopathy. Overall study context: Any treatment followed the collection of peripheral blood at initial diagnosis.

TCR beta CDR3 regions were amplified from RNA transcripts. Using the HTBI primer set, a first-round RT-PCR was run on the TCR CDR3. TCRdb used MiXCR to reprocess the multiplex PCR reads, holding one entry per CDR3 protein. This table holds roughly 630,000 distinct CDR3 sequences, more than 15% found once. The trim removed 6 bases at V and 2 bases at J, leaving 4 bases unmatched. Germline CDR1 is SQVTM and CDR2 is ANQGSEA. The CDR3 consists of 13 residues. In its sample, this clonotype was seen a few times. Its target is not known. The authors took PBMCs from 8 to 10 ml fresh peripheral blood. The study, taken as a whole, reports: The model forecast ophthalmopathy, anticipating it by a median approximately 6.2 months before onset. Blood samples included most of the expanded thyroid clonotypes exceeding 0.001.

This chain uses TRBV29-1 with TRBJ1-5; 7 bases agree with TRBD1. The sequenced sample was blood. The source is a woman aged 30 to 39 with Graves' hyperthyroidism. For the CDR3, the DNA is TGCAGCGTGGGGACAGACGGCAATCAGCCCCAGCATTTT. This gives the protein CSVGTDGNQPQHF.